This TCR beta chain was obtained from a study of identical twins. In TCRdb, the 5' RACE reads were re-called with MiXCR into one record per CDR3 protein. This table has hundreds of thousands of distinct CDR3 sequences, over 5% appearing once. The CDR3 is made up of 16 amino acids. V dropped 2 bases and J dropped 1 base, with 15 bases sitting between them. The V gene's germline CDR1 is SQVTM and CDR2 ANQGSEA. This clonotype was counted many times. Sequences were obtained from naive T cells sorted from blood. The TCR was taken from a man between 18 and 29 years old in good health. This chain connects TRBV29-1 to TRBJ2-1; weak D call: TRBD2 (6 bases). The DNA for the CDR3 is TGCAGCGTTGAACTAGCGTCATCATCGTCCTACAATGAGCAGTTCTTC. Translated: CSVELASSSSYNEQFF.